These 8 T cell receptor beta chains share one sample of origin, sequenced in a study of T cells after yellow fever vaccination. Each CDR3 protein gets one entry after TCRdb re-called the 5' RACE reads with MiXCR. The sample includes around 350,000 distinct CDR3 sequences, roughly 10% of them seen just once. The sample here was PBMCs, taken on the day of the first yellow fever vaccination. Source of these receptors: a man between 18 and 29 years old who received the YFV17D yellow fever vaccine.

CDR3 nucleotides: TGTGCCAGCAGTGGTCGCGGGGGAGGCTACGAGCAGTACGTC. Translating it yields CASSGRGGGYEQYV. V gene TRBV28 combines with J gene TRBJ2-7; 7 bases are shared with TRBD2. Germline-derived CDR1 and CDR2 are MDHEN and SYDVKM. V trimming: 5 bases; J trimming: 3 bases; junction bases outside the gene matches: 7. This CDR3 is built from 14 residues.

J is TRBJ2-2 and V is TRBV6-5, with TRBD2 as a possible D gene (6 bases). The CDR3 is made up of 16 amino acids. Germline-derived CDR1 and CDR2 are MNHEY and SVGAGI. Trimming stripped 6 bases from V and 4 bases from J, with 18 bases between. The DNA for the CDR3 is TGTGCCAGCAGCTACCGACTGGGGGGAAGCACCGGGGAGCTGTTTTTT. As protein: CASSYRLGGSTGELFF.

This clonotype has more than one count but fewer than ten. The rearrangement uses TRBV12-3 or TRBV12-4 and TRBJ2-1; TRBD2 aligns across 7 bases. The CDR3 runs 18 residues. Trimming cost V 10 bases and J 5 bases; bases outside gene matches: 23. The CDR3 DNA follows: TGTGCCACCCGACGGGGGGTTTCGACAGAGAGCAAGAACAATGAGCAGTTCTTC. It translates to CATRRGVSTESKNNEQFF.

V is TRBV6-1 and J is TRBJ2-3; TRBD2 agrees at 12 bases. The V gene's germline CDR1 is MNHNS and CDR2 SASEGT. The CDR3 loop spans 16 amino acids. Germline trimming cut 6 bases from V and 2 bases from J; bases unmatched to any gene: 6. CDR3 sequence: CASRTRTSGDTDTQYF. In DNA form, the CDR3 reads TGTGCCAGCAGGACTAGGACTAGCGGGGACACAGATACGCAGTATTTT.

The CDR3 spells CASLYMGGGEQFF. The DNA of the CDR3 is TGTGCCAGCTTGTATATGGGGGGAGGTGAGCAGTTCTTC. The chain links TRBV13 to TRBJ2-1, with a tentative D call TRBD2 (6 bases). The germline V gene has CDR1 PRHDT and CDR2 FYEKMQ (reference sequence). Deletions cut 8 bases from V and 9 bases from J, with 17 bases between. This CDR3 contains 13 residues.

CDR3 nucleotides: TGTGCCAGCAGCGCGGGGTTCGGGAACACTGAAGCTTTCTTT. Translating gives CASSAGFGNTEAFF. This chain uses TRBV5-4 with TRBJ1-1; no clear D. The CDR3 covers 14 residues. V was pared by 4 bases and J by 1 base, with 11 bases between. Germline loops: CDR1 SGHNT, CDR2 YYREEE (reference sequence).

This clonotype turned up a few times. In DNA, the CDR3 is TGTGCCAGCAGTTACACTCAGGGGTTAGATACGCAGTATTTT. Encoded protein: CASSYTQGLDTQYF. V is TRBV2 and J is TRBJ2-3; TRBD1 might be the D (6 bases). The CDR3 is 14 amino acids. Germline values: CDR1 SNHLY, CDR2 FYNNEI. The V end was cut by 5 bases, the J end by 5 bases, with 14 bases between.

This clonotype was seen a handful of times. This chain joins TRBV5-1 and TRBJ2-3, with 8 bases that match TRBD2. The V gene's germline CDR1 is SGHRS and CDR2 YFSETQ. The length of the CDR3 is 19 residues. V gave up 0 bases and J gave up 3 bases; unmatched junction bases: 15. The CDR3 nucleotides are TGCGCCAGCAGCTTGGGGATAGCGGGGACCCGGGTTGGTACAGATACGCAGTATTTT. It encodes CASSLGIAGTRVGTDTQYF. The full variable domain, rest sourced from reference TRBV5-1 and TRBJ2-3, is KAGVTQTPRYLIKTRGQQVTLSCSPISGHRSVSWYQQTPGQGLQFLFEYFSETQRNKGNFPGRFSGRQFSNSRSEMNVSTLELGDSALYLCASSLGIAGTRVGTDTQYFGPGTRLTVL.